This T cell receptor beta chain was captured in a study of vaccination effects on CD4 cells after COVID-19. Antigen-specific CD4+ T cell clonotypes were called by their expansion after viral peptide-pool culture in ViraFEST. The culture ran for 10 days, and then CD4+ T cells were isolated. The study found no prior SARS-CoV-2 infection in the vaccine recipients, who tested negative for nucleocapsid antibodies. A word on this clone: Its antigen is as yet unknown.

Germline-derived CDR1 and CDR2 are SEHNR and FQNEAQ (reference sequence). With 1 base removed from V and 7 bases from J, the gap between germline ends came to 6 bases. CDR3 size: 12 residues. Sequencing used immunoSEQ multiplex PCR; TCRdb keeps in-frame clones, though not all of them. Here the sample spans fewer than 85,000 clones, around 78% being singletons. The rearrangement uses TRBV7-9 and TRBJ2-3; D remains unclear. The TCR comes from a human donor who received a COVID-19 vaccine. Sequences were derived from CD4+ T cells from PBMCs cultured with SARS-CoV-2 spike peptides, sampled before COVID-19 vaccination. Here the CDR3 DNA reads TGTGCCAGCAGCTTAGGTGGAAATACGCAGTATTTT. This encodes CASSLGGNTQYF.